The T cell receptor (beta chain) under discussion was sequenced for a study of blood T cells in healthy people across ages. This clonotype was counted a few times. The antigen is unknown. General study results and limits: Age advanced and TCR beta diversity per million T cells fell, roughly linearly. Naive T cell percentage strongly correlated with TCR beta diversity.

Then a second PCR, running roughly 6 to 12 cycles, was carried out with a sample-barcoded 5' primer and a J-beta primer mix. TCRdb re-derived calls from the 5' RACE reads in MiXCR, one entry per CDR3 protein. The data hold about 1 million distinct CDR3 sequences, with under 55% observed a single time. Every donor provided around 9.5 milliliters of peripheral blood. Germline CDR1 and CDR2: MNHEY and SMNVEV (reference sequence). The CDR3 contains 14 residues. The source is a woman aged 55-75 years in good health. The V and J genes are TRBV27 and TRBJ2-1; 7 nucleotides line up with TRBD2. The DNA end lines up better with TRBJ2-7; the J call may be wrong. Source material: blood. The CDR3 coding sequence is TGTGCCAGCCGCCCGGGAGCGGGGTACAATGAGCAGTACTTC. Its translation is CASRPGAGYNEQYF.